A few counts support the clone carrying this TCR beta chain. The target antigen is unknown. This entry belongs to a study of beta chain features in type 1 diabetes. Points from the study as a whole: Type 1 diabetes patients had VDJ junctions that carried fewer insertions and more deletions. Any HLA-type effect on TCRB rearrangement remained unresolved here. In every one of the four CD4+ subsets, TCRB CDR3s were moderately but significantly shorter in Type 1 diabetes patients.

Reverse transcribing all isolated RNA meant expressed TCRB transcripts were sequenced. The repertoire was sequenced with immunoSEQ multiplex PCR; TCRdb's copy has only in-frame clones and lacks some. The sample contains 600,000 to 700,000 clones, around 12% of which appear only once. J gave up 6 bases and V 1 base, and 5 bases lay outside the gene matches. The CDR3 totals 15 residues. Germline values: CDR1 SGHTA, CDR2 FQGNSA. The material sequenced was naive CD4+ T cells from blood. The V gene is TRBV7-2, the J gene TRBJ2-7, with TRBD2 identical over 11 bases. The clonotype originates from a man aged 25-45 years with type 1 diabetes. The CDR3 here is CASSLDSGGAREQYF. The CDR3 DNA follows: TGTGCCAGCAGCTTAGATAGCGGGGGGGCACGCGAGCAGTACTTC.